Shown below are 17 T cell receptor beta chains from a single sample sequenced in a study of shared clonotypes between healthy human individuals. Assay used: immunoSEQ multiplex PCR; TCRdb lists only in-frame clones, some missing. The sample shows approximately 740,000 clones, approximately 74% of them seen only once. Material for sequencing was memory CD4+ T cells sorted from blood. Subset reported: CD45RA-negative fraction. Receptors were obtained from a woman in her 30s in good health.

The chain uses TRBV7-3 and TRBJ2-1; D is possibly TRBD2 (5 bases). Trimming stripped 2 bases from V and 6 bases from J, with 14 bases between. The germline CDR1 and CDR2 sequences are SGHTA and FQGTGA. The CDR3 runs 15 residues. The CDR3 DNA reads as TGTGCCAGCAGCTTATACCTAGCAGGACCCAATGAGCAGTTCTTC. Its translation is CASSLYLAGPNEQFF. The variable domain in full, completed from reference TRBV7-3 and TRBJ2-1, reads GAGVSQTPSNKVTEKGKYVELRCDPISGHTALYWYRQSLGQGPEFLIYFQGTGAADDSGLPNDRFFAVRPEGSVSTLKIQRTERGDSAVYLCASSLYLAGPNEQFFGPGTRLTVL.

The chain recombines TRBV4-1 with TRBJ2-4; D may correspond to TRBD1 or TRBD2 (7 bases each). V lost 4 bases and J lost 6, with 22 bases in between. Germline V gene data show CDR1 as MGHRA and CDR2 as YSYEKL. CDR3 size: 17 residues. The CDR3 sequence is CASSREGAGAKGNIQYF. In DNA, the CDR3 is TGCGCCAGCAGCCGAGAGGGGGCGGGGGCCAAAGGAAACATTCAGTACTTC.

In this sample, this clone turned up a few times. The rearrangement joins TRBV4-1 to TRBJ2-7; 12 positions agree with TRBD2. The CDR3 extends over 17 amino acids. CDR1 MGHRA and CDR2 YSYEKL come from the germline V gene. Trimming took 4 bases from V and 0 from J; bases not matched to a gene: 7. CDR3 residues: CASSRTLAGGTSYEQYF. CDR3 sequence (DNA): TGCGCCAGCAGCCGAACTCTAGCGGGAGGGACCTCCTACGAGCAGTACTTC.

On this clone: Other DNA sequences in the sample encode the same CDR3. The rearrangement uses TRBV2 and TRBJ1-1; D call uncertain. Trimming took off 3 bases at V and 1 base at J, with 6 bases between the two ends. This CDR3 comprises 13 residues. The germline V gene encodes CDR1 SNHLY and CDR2 FYNNEI. CDR3 coding DNA: TGTGCCAGCAGTGATACAAGGAACACTGAAGCTTTCTTT. Protein: CASSDTRNTEAFF.

Turning to this clone: Possible read error: a much larger clone is one base away. Other DNA sequences in the same sample also yield this CDR3. The J gene is TRBJ2-7, the V gene TRBV6-5; D remains unclear. CDR1 and CDR2 (germline): MNHEY, SVGAGI. V lost 4 bases to trimming and J lost 0 bases, with 4 bases between them. This CDR3 is built from 12 residues. The CDR3 reads CASSSRSYEQYF. CDR3 in DNA: TGTGCCAGCAGTTCCCGCTCCTACGAGCAGTACTTC.

V gene TRBV11-3 combines with J gene TRBJ2-6; perhaps TRBD1 as D (6 bases). CDR1 and CDR2 from the germline V gene are SGHNT and YENEEA. The V gene lost 5 bases and the J gene lost 4 bases, with 21 bases spanning the gap. The CDR3 is made up of 18 amino acids. The CDR3 DNA reads TGTGCCAGCAGCCCCGGGCAGGGGAAGGACGGGGGGGCCAACGTCCTGACTTTC. Its protein product is CASSPGQGKDGGANVLTF.

The V gene is TRBV12-5, the J gene TRBJ2-5; a possible D gene is TRBD1 (6 bases). This CDR3 has 14 amino acids. Germline V gene sequence: CDR1 LGHNT, CDR2 FRNRAP. V was cut by 1 base and J by 2 bases, with 8 bases left in between. In DNA form, the CDR3 reads TGTGCTAGTGGTTTGGGGACAGTTCAAGAGACCCAGTACTTC. This sequence encodes CASGLGTVQETQYF.

Only a few counts were recorded for this clone. The rearrangement joins TRBV28 to TRBJ1-5; perhaps TRBD1 as D (6 bases). The CDR3 covers 16 residues. Per the germline V gene, CDR1 is MDHEN and CDR2 is SYDVKM. V was pared by 5 bases and J by 1 base, with 15 bases between. CDR3 in amino acids: CASSEQGLWSNQPQHF. CDR3 in DNA: TGTGCCAGCAGTGAACAGGGTCTTTGGAGCAATCAGCCCCAGCATTTT.

The chain carries TRBV4-2 and TRBJ1-2; D may be TRBD1 (5 bases). In germline, CDR1 is LGHNA, CDR2 YNFKEQ. The V and J ends lost 4 bases and 4 bases respectively, with 16 bases between them. The CDR3 runs to 15 residues. CDR3 sequence (DNA): TGTGCCAGCAGCCCTACCCCAGGGAAGCCCTATGGCTACACCTTC. It codes for CASSPTPGKPYGYTF.

V is TRBV7-2 and J is TRBJ1-1; TRBD1 agrees at 8 bases. The CDR3 totals 14 residues. The J segment lost 8 bases and the V segment lost 1 base, leaving 6 bases of the junction unmatched. Per the germline V gene, CDR1 is SGHTA and CDR2 is FQGNSA. CDR3 coding DNA: TGTGCCAGCAGCTTAGGGATAGACAGGGGCGAAGCTTTCTTT. Its translation is CASSLGIDRGEAFF.

CDR3 nucleotide sequence: TGTGCCACTCCAGACAGGCACACTGAAGCTTTCTTT. Its translation: CATPDRHTEAFF. The chain carries TRBV27 and TRBJ1-1; tentative D call: TRBD1 (6 bases). This CDR3 has 12 amino acids. V shed 10 bases and J shed 3 bases, with 12 bases lying between them. From germline, CDR1 is MNHEY and CDR2 SMNVEV (reference sequence).

This chain connects TRBV27 to TRBJ1-4, with D possibly being TRBD1 (5 bases). V shed 4 bases and J shed 8 bases, with 20 bases lying between them. Germline V gives CDR1 MNHEY, CDR2 SMNVEV (reference sequence). This CDR3 contains 16 residues. The CDR3, as DNA: TGTGCCAGCAGTTCACTCAGGTGGCAGGGTAGGGAAAAACTGTTTTTT. This translates into CASSSLRWQGREKLFF.

This chain uses TRBV28 with TRBJ2-3; unclear D gene. The V gene lost 6 bases and the J gene lost 5 bases, with 9 bases spanning the gap. This CDR3 has 12 amino acids. Germline values: CDR1 MDHEN, CDR2 SYDVKM. The CDR3, as DNA: TGTGCCAGCAGCAGCGTGGTAGATACGCAGTATTTT. It is translated as CASSSVVDTQYF.

The chain is built from TRBV7-9 and TRBJ2-7; 11 positions match TRBD2. The CDR3 consists of 17 residues. The J segment lost 4 bases and the V segment lost 1 base, leaving 9 bases of the junction unmatched. Looked up from germline, CDR1 is SEHNR and CDR2 is FQNEAQ (reference sequence). CDR3 in DNA: TGTGCCAGCAGCTTAGGGGCCACTAGCGGGAGCTCATACGAGCAGTACTTC. This translates into CASSLGATSGSSYEQYF.

The chain combines TRBV10-3 with TRBJ1-5; 8 nucleotides line up with TRBD1. V shed 10 bases, J shed 5 bases, and the junction held 13 bases outside the gene matches. The CDR3 contains 15 residues. The germline CDR1 and CDR2 sequences are ENHRY and SYGVKD. This chain's CDR3 is CATSQTGVDDQPQHF. Written as DNA, the CDR3 is TGTGCCACCTCTCAGACAGGGGTCGACGATCAGCCCCAGCATTTT.

The chain recombines TRBV5-4 with TRBJ1-5; 10 bases line up with TRBD1. V lost 4 bases to trimming and J lost 3 bases; unmatched junction nucleotides: 7. The CDR3 runs to 16 residues. Germline CDR1 is SGHNT and CDR2 is YYREEE (reference sequence). This CDR3 is CASSLRGTGDNQPQHF. CDR3 nucleotide sequence: TGTGCCAGCAGCCTGAGGGGGACAGGGGACAATCAGCCCCAGCATTTT. Supplemented by reference TRBV5-4 and TRBJ1-5, the full variable domain reads ETGVTQSPTHLIKTRGQQVTLRCSSQSGHNTVSWYQQALGQGPQFIFQYYREEENGRGNFPPRFSGLQFPNYSSELNVNALELDDSALYLCASSLRGTGDNQPQHFGDGTRLSIL.

This chain links TRBV28 with TRBJ1-2; D unclear. Germline V gene lookup returns CDR1 MDHEN and CDR2 SYDVKM. The CDR3 totals 13 residues. Deletions cut 3 bases from V and 3 bases from J, with 8 bases between. The CDR3: CASSFRIDYGYTF. Here the CDR3 DNA reads TGTGCCAGCAGTTTCAGAATCGACTATGGCTACACCTTC.